The T cell receptor beta chain under discussion was sequenced for a study of identical twins. Germline V lookup: CDR1 DFQATT, CDR2 SNEGSKA (reference sequence). This CDR3 contains 13 residues. Each CDR3 protein is one row after TCRdb ran MiXCR on the 5' RACE reads. The repertoire includes around 1.7 million distinct CDR3 sequences, 32% of them detected once, and about 0.3% sits in the top ten. Material: cord blood. This TCR was recovered from a newborn girl in good health. V gene TRBV20-1 combines with J gene TRBJ2-4; 7 bases map to TRBD2. CDR3 DNA: TGCAGGGCGTCGGGAGGCGCACAAAACATTCAGTACTTC. It specifies CRASGGAQNIQYF.